This TCR beta chain is from a study of CD8 T cells in ankylosing spondylitis. Findings and limits, study-wide: Ankylosing spondylitis blood seemed to carry a telltale TCR beta motif made of several highly homologous variants.

TCRdb re-analysed the 5' RACE reads in MiXCR, keeping a single row per CDR3 protein. The sample has about 340,000 distinct CDR3 sequences; approximately 8% are singletons. This clonotype was picked up a small number of times. Its antigen is currently unknown. What was sequenced was blood, either unsorted or a sorted T cell fraction (not recorded which). The TCR originated in a male donor with ankylosing spondylitis.

CDR3 sequence: CASSQLNSYNSPLHF. CDR3 bases: TGCGCCAGCAGCCAACTGAACTCCTATAATTCACCCCTCCACTTT. This chain uses TRBV4-1 with TRBJ1-6; D unresolved. Germline V gives CDR1 MGHRA, CDR2 YSYEKL. Trimming left V 2 bases short and J 0 bases short, with 5 bases between. The CDR3 loop spans 15 amino acids.